This TCR beta chain is drawn from a study of cytomegalovirus exposure and HLA in healthy donors. Regarding the study as a whole: Analyses of presence and absence presupposed an approximately uniform sequencing depth across donors.

With regard to this clone: The antigen remains unidentified.

The V gene's germline CDR1 is MRHNA and CDR2 SNTAGT. There are 17 residues in the CDR3. V was clipped by 0 bases and J by 0 bases; unmatched bases: 4. The PCR contained 60 Vbeta and 13 Jbeta primers. Clones were read by immunoSEQ multiplex PCR, and TCRdb kept only the in-frame ones, dropping some. The table lists under 200,000 clones, around 78% of them singletons. This rearrangement joins TRBV6-4 to TRBJ2-4; 8 bases are shared with TRBD2. Input material: PBMCs. This clonotype was sampled from a man aged 25-45 years in good health and CMV-seronegative. CDR3 nucleotides: TGTGCCAGCAGTGACTCGTCGGGGGGGCTAGCCAAAAACATTCAGTACTTC. As protein: CASSDSSGGLAKNIQYF.